Sequencing of this T cell receptor (beta chain) was carried out in a study of neurological immune-mediated disorders. The authors made cDNA by 5'RACE with 10-nucleotide random UMIs. TCRdb itself ran the 5' RACE reads through MiXCR, one entry per CDR3 protein. Among roughly 40,000 distinct CDR3 sequences listed, 2% to 3% were seen once. Study outcomes and limitations: No clinical or MRI feature was associated with the multiple sclerosis repertoire cluster. The greatest TCR clonal expansion occurred in HTLV-1-associated myelopathy and the least in multiple sclerosis, which fell below healthy controls.

Where libraries were unsorted, they were derived from 2 million PBMCs stored at -80 degrees C. Deletions cut 0 bases from V and 7 bases from J, with 4 bases between. The CDR3 is 11 amino acids. Looked up from germline, CDR1 is MNHEY and CDR2 is SVGAGI. At least ten counts were recorded for this clonotype. Its target is not known. Sequences were obtained from PBMCs. The J gene is TRBJ2-7, the V gene TRBV6-5; D not resolved. The source is a man aged 45 to 65 with multiple sclerosis. CDR3 DNA: TGTGCCAGCAGTTACTCTGGGGAGCAGTACTTC. Protein: CASSYSGEQYF.